The clone carrying this T cell receptor (beta chain) has ten or more counts. This entry belongs to a study of human T cells and chemical hapten exposure. V shed 6 bases and J 8 bases; nucleotides not matched to a gene: 9. Germline V gene lookup returns CDR1 MNHEY and CDR2 SMNVEV (reference sequence). The CDR3 has 14 residues. The sample's time point: healthy volunteer bleed at 2 weeks. Unseparated into fractions, whole blood served as the source from which total RNA was extracted. The library tagged individual cDNA molecules with unique molecular identifiers. TCRdb used MiXCR to reprocess the RACE reads, holding one entry per CDR3 protein. This sample carries 100,000 to 150,000 distinct CDR3 sequences, 8.5% to 9.5% of them seen once, and the ten largest clones take 1.5% to 2%.

The sequence came from a male donor in good health. Some clones in this sample may be carry-over from other donors' samples. Sequenced: whole blood. V usage is TRBV27 and J usage is TRBJ2-4; TRBD2 aligns across 8 bases. The CDR3 coding sequence is TGTGCCAGCAGCGAGGCACTAGCGGATGACATTCAGTACTTC. Its protein is CASSEALADDIQYF.